A single sample gave rise to the 27 T cell receptor beta chains below, sequenced in a study of T-cell reconstitution after alpha-beta-depleted transplantation in children. Molecular barcoding with unique molecular identifiers was used for the TCRbeta library. One entry per CDR3 protein results from TCRdb running MiXCR on the PCR reads. The data contain about 690,000 distinct CDR3 sequences, over 15% of them singletons. This specimen consisted of PBMCs from the stem cell graft donor, obtained from the stem cell graft. These receptors were taken from a human donor who donated a stem cell graft to a child with acute myeloid leukemia.

Many counts were recorded for this clonotype. V and J are TRBV20-1 and TRBJ2-3; D is unclear. V lost 0 bases and J 0 bases, leaving 7 bases between the germline ends. CDR3 length equals 14 residues. The germline V gene has CDR1 DFQATT and CDR2 SNEGSKA (reference sequence). The CDR3 DNA sequence: TGCAGTGCTAGAGACAGCTCTAGCACAGATACGCAGTATTTT. It yields the protein CSARDSSSTDTQYF.

This clonotype appeared a few times. This chain joins TRBV7-2 and TRBJ2-1; D is possibly TRBD2 (5 bases). Germline values: CDR1 SGHTA, CDR2 FQGNSA. Trimming cost V 2 bases and J 6 bases, with 11 bases left between them. The CDR3 has 14 residues. The CDR3 is CASSLRGLVNEQFF. The CDR3 DNA reads TGTGCCAGCAGCTTACGGGGTCTTGTCAATGAGCAGTTCTTC.

This chain uses TRBV12-3 or TRBV12-4 with TRBJ2-1, with D perhaps being TRBD1 or TRBD2 (5 bases each). V was trimmed by 7 bases and J by 6 bases, leaving 10 bases between them. The CDR3 sequence is 12 residues long. The CDR3 sequence is CASNRDGNEQFF. The CDR3 DNA follows: TGTGCCAGCAATCGGGACGGCAATGAGCAGTTCTTC.

Concerning this clonotype: A clone one base away is much larger, so this may be a read error. The V and J genes are TRBV29-1 and TRBJ2-5; TRBD1 aligns across 7 bases. The germline V gene encodes CDR1 SQVTM and CDR2 ANQGSEA. The CDR3 is 12 residues long. The CDR3 loop reads CSVGRQGEPQYF. CDR3 in DNA: TGCAGCGTCGGCCGACAGGGAGAGCCCCAGTACTTC.

This clonotype was observed a handful of times. This chain joins TRBV12-3 or TRBV12-4 and TRBJ1-5, with TRBD1 matching 8 bases. V dropped 6 bases and J dropped 7; count of bases not matched to a gene: 11. The CDR3 is 15 residues long. For the CDR3, the DNA is TGTGCCAGCAGAGCCGGGACAGGCATACTCCAGCCCCAGCATTTT. Its translation is CASRAGTGILQPQHF.

V usage is TRBV5-1 and J usage is TRBJ1-6; D is unclear. Germline V CDR1 and CDR2: SGHRS, YFSETQ. The ends were cut back, 0 bases at V and 1 base at J, with 8 bases in the middle. CDR3 length: 16 amino acids. The CDR3 is CASSLAESSYNSPLHF. CDR3 DNA: TGCGCCAGCAGCTTGGCCGAAAGTTCCTATAATTCACCCCTCCACTTT.

This clonotype was detected once. The chain combines TRBV2 with TRBJ2-2; tentatively, D is TRBD1 or TRBD2 (5 bases each). Trimming pared 8 bases from V and 5 bases from J, leaving 12 bases between. The germline V gene has CDR1 SNHLY and CDR2 FYNNEI. CDR3 length: 13 amino acids. Here the CDR3 reads CASRGRVTGELFF. CDR3 DNA: TGTGCCAGCCGGGGCAGGGTGACCGGGGAGCTGTTTTTT.

This clonotype has a count of ten or more. The chain recombines TRBV18 with TRBJ1-1; maybe TRBD1 (5 bases). The CDR3 consists of 13 residues. Germline CDR1 and CDR2: KGHSH and LQKENI. V was shortened by 6 bases and J by 8 bases, with 16 bases between the two germline ends. The CDR3: CASSATGDEEAFF. Written as DNA, the CDR3 is TGTGCCAGCTCCGCTACAGGAGACGAGGAAGCTTTCTTT.

On this clonotype: A far more abundant clone sits one base away, making this likely a read error. The CDR3 bases are TGCAGCGTTGAAGACAGGGCCTACGAGCAGTGCTTC. Amino acid sequence: CSVEDRAYEQCF. The V call is TRBV29-1, the J call TRBJ2-7; D might be TRBD1 (5 bases). This CDR3 region has 12 residues. Germline V gene sequence: CDR1 SQVTM, CDR2 ANQGSEA.

The J gene is TRBJ2-7, the V gene TRBV10-3, with 9 positions matching TRBD1. Germline values: CDR1 ENHRY, CDR2 SYGVKD. This CDR3 is 15 amino acids long. V was clipped by 8 bases and J by 4 bases; unmatched bases: 12. The CDR3 nucleotides read TGTGCCATCGCAGAGGGACAGGGTCCTTCTTACGAGCAGTACGTC. Protein product: CAIAEGQGPSYEQYV.

This clonotype was detected ten times or more. The chain combines TRBV7-2 with TRBJ1-1; D remains unclear. Trimming left V 4 bases short and J 1 base short, with 10 bases between. This CDR3 is 14 amino acids long. Germline CDR1 and CDR2: SGHTA and FQGNSA. The CDR3 spells CASSYVLGNTEAFF. CDR3 nucleotides: TGTGCCAGCAGCTACGTCTTGGGGAACACTGAAGCTTTCTTT.

This clonotype appeared many times. J is TRBJ1-1 and V is TRBV20-1; unclear D gene. Looked up from germline, CDR1 is DFQATT and CDR2 is SNEGSKA (reference sequence). The CDR3 loop spans 14 amino acids. Trimming shortened V by 3 bases and J by 0 bases, and 11 bases separated the two germline ends. This CDR3 reads CSASPERVNTEAFF. DNA for the CDR3: TGCAGTGCTAGCCCCGAACGGGTGAACACTGAAGCTTTCTTT.

This clonotype has ten or more counts. V and J are TRBV27 and TRBJ1-5; D uncertain. Germline V lookup: CDR1 MNHEY, CDR2 SMNVEV (reference sequence). CDR3 length: 13 amino acids. Trimming left V 5 bases short and J 4 bases short, with 9 bases between. CDR3 in DNA: TGTGCCAGCAGTAAGGACCTTAATCAGCCCCAGCATTTT. It is translated as CASSKDLNQPQHF.

This clonotype was seen ten or more times. This rearrangement joins TRBV12-3 or TRBV12-4 to TRBJ1-5; D is uncertain. V shed 1 base and J shed 1 base, with 14 bases lying between them. The CDR3 is 17 amino acids. CDR3 in DNA: TGTGCCAGCAGTTTAGAGGCGGGCGGGTCAAGCAATCAGCCCCAGCATTTT. Its protein is CASSLEAGGSSNQPQHF.

The table lists this clonotype with many counts. The rearrangement joins TRBV6-1 to TRBJ2-7, with D tentatively TRBD1 (5 bases). Trimming shortened V by 10 bases and J by 3 bases, and 10 bases separated the two germline ends. Germline CDR1 is MNHNS and CDR2 is SASEGT. The CDR3 spans 11 residues. CDR3 residues: CATTQVYEQYF. CDR3 DNA sequence: TGTGCCACTACACAGGTCTACGAGCAGTACTTC.

The chain recombines TRBV7-9 with TRBJ2-5, with 12 positions matching TRBD2. The germline CDR1 and CDR2 sequences are SEHNR and FQNEAQ (reference sequence). V shed 5 bases, J shed 5 bases, and the junction held 6 bases outside the gene matches. The CDR3 contains 15 residues. The CDR3 coding sequence is TGTGCCAGCAGCCCACGGACTAGCGGGGCCGAGACCCAGTACTTC. Protein sequence: CASSPRTSGAETQYF.

This chain joins TRBV7-2 and TRBJ2-1; possibly TRBD1 for D (6 bases). Trimming left V 2 bases short and J 8 bases short, with 13 bases between. The CDR3 consists of 14 residues. Germline lookup yields CDR1 SGHTA and CDR2 FQGNSA. CDR3 protein: CASSLNRVGHEQFF. DNA of the CDR3: TGTGCCAGCAGCTTAAACAGGGTTGGGCATGAGCAGTTCTTC.

This clonotype was picked up a small number of times. The chain uses TRBV7-9 and TRBJ1-5; unclear D gene. Trimming took 2 bases from V and 0 from J, leaving 14 bases between them. The CDR3 totals 17 residues. CDR1 is SEHNR and CDR2 is FQNEAQ in the germline V gene (reference sequence). The DNA of the CDR3 is TGTGCCAGCAGCTTAATCAAGGGTGGCTATAGCAATCAGCCCCAGCATTTT. Protein product: CASSLIKGGYSNQPQHF.

CDR3 bases: TGTGCCAGCAGTCCCAAAGGGGGACAGGGCTTCGAAAAACTGTTTTTT. Residues: CASSPKGGQGFEKLFF. The rearrangement links TRBV7-9 to TRBJ1-4; 9 nucleotides align to TRBD1. CDR3 size: 16 residues. After removal of 6 bases from V and 8 bases from J, the junction contained 13 bases not matched to a gene. The germline CDR1 and CDR2 sequences are SEHNR and FQNEAQ (reference sequence).

The rearrangement links TRBV24-1 to TRBJ2-7, with D possibly called TRBD1 or TRBD2 (5 bases each). Per the germline V gene, CDR1 is KGHDR and CDR2 is SFDVKD. V shed 1 base and J shed 5 bases, with 8 bases lying between them. The CDR3 loop spans 13 amino acids. The CDR3 loop reads CATSDFRGDEQYF. The CDR3 bases are TGTGCCACCAGTGATTTCAGAGGGGACGAGCAGTACTTC.

The V call is TRBV7-9, the J call TRBJ2-7, with 8 nucleotides matching TRBD1. This CDR3 is 15 amino acids long. The ends lost 5 bases at V and 5 bases at J; junction bases unmatched: 11. The V gene's germline CDR1 is SEHNR and CDR2 FQNEAQ (reference sequence). The CDR3 bases are TGTGCCAGCAGCGAAGCGTACCAGGGGGCCAACGAGCAGTACTTC. It encodes CASSEAYQGANEQYF.

This clonotype was seen ten or more times. The V gene is TRBV20-1, the J gene TRBJ2-1; the match to TRBD2 covers 15 bases. The length of the CDR3 is 16 residues. CDR1 is DFQATT and CDR2 is SNEGSKA in the germline V gene (reference sequence). J was trimmed by 4 bases and V by 5 bases; bases with no gene match: 6. The CDR3 sequence: CSAEGLAGGTYNEQFF. The CDR3, as DNA: TGCAGTGCTGAGGGACTAGCGGGGGGAACATACAATGAGCAGTTCTTC.

The chain links TRBV28 to TRBJ1-6; no firm D call. The CDR3 has 12 residues. Germline lookup yields CDR1 MDHEN and CDR2 SYDVKM. V lost 7 bases to trimming and J lost 4 bases, with 5 bases between them. CDR3 residues: CASTFYNSPLHF. The DNA for the CDR3 is TGTGCCAGCACCTTTTATAATTCACCCCTCCACTTT.

This clonotype appeared a few times. The chain carries TRBV4-2 and TRBJ2-1; 7 nucleotides line up with TRBD1. V trimming: 4 bases; J trimming: 12 bases; junction bases outside the gene matches: 30. The germline V gene has CDR1 LGHNA and CDR2 YNFKEQ. The CDR3 has 20 residues. The CDR3 sequence is CASSPLQASYSSGGLILQFF. In DNA form, the CDR3 reads TGTGCCAGCAGCCCTCTACAGGCTTCCTACTCCTCAGGGGGATTGATTCTGCAGTTCTTC.

The V and J genes are TRBV11-2 and TRBJ1-1, with 7 bases that match TRBD1. Trimming at V came to 5 bases and at J to 0 bases, leaving 12 bases not matched to a gene. This CDR3 comprises 17 residues. Per the germline V gene, CDR1 is SGHAT and CDR2 is FQNNGV. The CDR3 sequence is CASSLTGALGVNTEAFF. The CDR3 DNA reads TGTGCCAGCAGCCTAACAGGGGCCCTTGGGGTGAACACTGAAGCTTTCTTT.

This chain connects TRBV10-3 to TRBJ1-5; D unclear. V lost 11 bases, J lost 5 bases, and 16 bases lay in between. The CDR3 contains 13 residues. Germline CDR1 and CDR2: ENHRY and SYGVKD. The CDR3: CAASWKGDQPQHF. As DNA, the CDR3 is TGTGCCGCCTCTTGGAAGGGTGATCAGCCCCAGCATTTT.

This clonotype was detected only a few times. The chain uses TRBV20-1 and TRBJ1-1; D call uncertain. V dropped 0 bases and J dropped 7 bases, with 15 bases sitting between them. CDR1 is DFQATT and CDR2 is SNEGSKA in the germline V gene (reference sequence). The CDR3 has 14 residues. This CDR3 is CSARDRDSPSEAFF. CDR3 nucleotides: TGCAGTGCTAGAGATCGAGACTCCCCTAGTGAAGCTTTCTTT.